This T cell receptor beta chain stems from a study of T cells after posttransplantation cyclophosphamide (dated by TCRdb to about 2016). Notes on the research overall: Using TRB sequencing, the study followed how the T cell repertoire reconstituted after myeloablative bone marrow transplantation in which posttransplantation cyclophosphamide served as GVHD prophylaxis. Public TRB sequences were compared against a database of over 3,000 sequences linked to responses to pathogens, tumor antigens, self-antigens and alloantigens. Samples from 30 to 35 PTCy-treated patients, along with samples from some 17 of their related bone marrow donors, underwent antigen receptor sequencing. Because TRA and TRB clonality correlated tightly in under 10 samples, later TCR analyses were limited to TRB. TRB sequencing was performed on blood from all 35 or so PTCy patients with 1-year posttransplant specimens. Up to roughly 3 additional blood samples from 2 to 5.2 years after transplant were also TRB-sequenced in 3 patients, as was pretransplant blood from a handful of patients. General conclusions and limits of the study: Across around 48 patients, recipient CMV seropositivity and CMV reactivation were highly associated with TRB clonality; PTCy diversity was similar to CNI/methotrexate controls. The TRB repertoires of T cells infiltrating skin or the GI tract showed only limited overlap with the TRB repertoires found in blood. Donor-recipient similarity was low at 1-2 months but rose over the first year, and later blood repertoires were often dominated by donor CD8+ memory clones.

Genomic DNA was the input for TRB sequencing, which was run either with the immunoSEQ assay at survey resolution or with the hsTCRB kit. The paper's processing steps were these. The immunoSEQ software handled initial read processing, and the LymphoSeq R package was used for repertoire analyses. For each TRB dataset, clonality was calculated as 1 minus normalized Shannon entropy, and the Gini coefficient was computed as well. Phenotypes of unsorted samples were inferred by mapping TRB sequences from sorted subsets of the recipient or donor onto the same recipient's unsorted samples. TCRdb's version of the immuneACCESS table is confined to in-frame rearrangements and falls short of the full clone set. An unresolved V gene accounts for under half of the shortfall where checked; the remainder is of unknown origin. That table supplies the V and J calls and clone size; D and trimming were determined from the DNA. The sample counts about 5,400 clones, each observed more than once. The ten largest clones take up under 30% of the sample.

In its sample, this clone was seen many times. Its antigen is not yet known. Per-base quality was not reported, and no clone a single base away is much larger than it. From cysteine to phenylalanine, the CDR3 is 13 amino acids long. Here the CDR3 DNA is all that survives: 39 bases in frame from base 1. CDR1 and CDR2 (MGHDK, SYGVNS) derive from the germline V gene. Cut back by 5 bases and 4 bases, the V and J ends lie 10 bases apart. This sample's treatment or condition label indicates: high-dose cyclophosphamide on days +3 and +4 as single-agent GVHD prophylaxis. PTCy patients received busulfan and fludarabine conditioning, a related or unrelated marrow graft, and cyclophosphamide on days +3 and +4. PTCy-treated patients were drawn from a prospective multi-institutional clinical trial. Peripheral blood and bone marrow mononuclear cells were isolated by Ficoll-Hypaque density centrifugation and were cryopreserved.

The chain employs TRBV25-1 and TRBJ2-3, with the D gene not confidently named. The specimen comprised PBMCs, sampled roughly 380 days after allogeneic stem cell transplant with posttransplant cyclophosphamide. The clonotype originates from a male patient between 60 and 69 years old who received an allogeneic stem cell transplant from a related donor, was CMV-positive, and had acute GVHD only. After a transplant, some T cells may have been passed on by the graft donor. The encoded CDR3 is CASSFQSADTQYF. The nucleotides are TGTGCCAGCAGTTTCCAGTCCGCAGATACGCAGTATTTT.